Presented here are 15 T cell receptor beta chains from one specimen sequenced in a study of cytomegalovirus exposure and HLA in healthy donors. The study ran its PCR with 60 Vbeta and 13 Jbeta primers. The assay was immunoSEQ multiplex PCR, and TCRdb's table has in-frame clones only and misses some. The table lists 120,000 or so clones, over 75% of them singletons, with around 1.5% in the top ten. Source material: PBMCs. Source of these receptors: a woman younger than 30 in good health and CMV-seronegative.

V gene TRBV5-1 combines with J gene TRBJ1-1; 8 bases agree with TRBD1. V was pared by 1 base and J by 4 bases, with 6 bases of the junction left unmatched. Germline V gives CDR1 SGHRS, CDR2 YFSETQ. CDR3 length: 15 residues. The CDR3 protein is CASSLPQGASTEAFF. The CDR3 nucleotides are TGCGCCAGCAGCTTGCCCCAGGGGGCAAGCACTGAAGCTTTCTTT.

The CDR3 coding sequence is TGTGCCAGCAGCTGGGGCCCCGGGGGGGGTAACTATGGCTACACCTTC. Its translation: CASSWGPGGGNYGYTF. The V and J genes are TRBV5-6 and TRBJ1-2, with D possibly TRBD1 on 5 matching bases. The ends were cut back, 3 bases at V and 1 base at J, with 16 bases in the middle. Per the germline V gene, CDR1 is SGHDT and CDR2 is YYEEEE. This CDR3 is built from 16 residues.

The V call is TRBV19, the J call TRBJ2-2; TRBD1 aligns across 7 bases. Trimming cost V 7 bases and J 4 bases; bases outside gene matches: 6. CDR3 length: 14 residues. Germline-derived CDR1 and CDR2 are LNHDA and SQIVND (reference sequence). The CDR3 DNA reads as TGTGCCAGTACCGGACAGGCTTTCACCGGGGAGCTGTTTTTT. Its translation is CASTGQAFTGELFF.

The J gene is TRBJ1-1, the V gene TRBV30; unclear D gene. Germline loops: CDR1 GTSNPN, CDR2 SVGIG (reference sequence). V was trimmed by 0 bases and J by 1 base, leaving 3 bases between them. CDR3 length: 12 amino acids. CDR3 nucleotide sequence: TGTGCCTGGAGTGTGGCGAACACTGAAGCTTTCTTT. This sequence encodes CAWSVANTEAFF.

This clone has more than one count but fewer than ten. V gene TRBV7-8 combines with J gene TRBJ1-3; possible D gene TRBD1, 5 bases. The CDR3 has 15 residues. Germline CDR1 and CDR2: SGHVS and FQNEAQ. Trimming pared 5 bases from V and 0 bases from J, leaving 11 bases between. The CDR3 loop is CASSLDSLSGNTIYF. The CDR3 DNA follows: TGTGCCAGCAGCCTAGACAGTCTCTCTGGAAACACCATATATTTT. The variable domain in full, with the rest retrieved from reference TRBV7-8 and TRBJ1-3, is GAGVSQSPRYKVAKRGQDVALRCDPISGHVSLFWYQQALGQGPEFLTYFQNEAQLDKSGLPSDRFFAERPEGSVSTLKIQRTQQEDSAVYLCASSLDSLSGNTIYFGEGSWLTVV.

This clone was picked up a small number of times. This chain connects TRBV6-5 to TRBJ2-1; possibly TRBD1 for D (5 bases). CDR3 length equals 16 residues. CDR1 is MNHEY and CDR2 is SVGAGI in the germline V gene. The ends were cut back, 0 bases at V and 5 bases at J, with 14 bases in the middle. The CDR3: CASSYSSGHLNNEQFF. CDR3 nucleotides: TGTGCCAGCAGTTACTCCTCAGGGCATTTGAACAATGAGCAGTTCTTC.

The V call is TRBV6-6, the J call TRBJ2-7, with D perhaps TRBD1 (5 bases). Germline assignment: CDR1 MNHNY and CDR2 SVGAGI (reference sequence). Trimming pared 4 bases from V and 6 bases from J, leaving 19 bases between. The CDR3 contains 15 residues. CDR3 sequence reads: CASSFLHQGKGEQYF. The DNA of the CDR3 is TGTGCCAGCAGTTTCCTACACCAGGGAAAGGGCGAGCAGTACTTC.

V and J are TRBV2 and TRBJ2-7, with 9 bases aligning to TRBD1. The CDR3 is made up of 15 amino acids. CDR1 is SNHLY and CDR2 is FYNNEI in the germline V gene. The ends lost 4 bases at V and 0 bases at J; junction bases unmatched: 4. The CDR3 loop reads CASSGGTGSSYEQYF. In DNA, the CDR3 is TGTGCCAGCAGTGGGGGGACAGGGAGCTCCTACGAGCAGTACTTC.

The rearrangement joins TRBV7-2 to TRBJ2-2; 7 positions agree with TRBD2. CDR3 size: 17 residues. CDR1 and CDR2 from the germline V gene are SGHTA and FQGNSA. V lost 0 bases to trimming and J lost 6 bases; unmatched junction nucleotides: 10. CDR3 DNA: TGTGCCAGCAGCTTAGCGGGCGGGGGTCCTCCGGCCGGGGAGCTGTTTTTT. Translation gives CASSLAGGGPPAGELFF.

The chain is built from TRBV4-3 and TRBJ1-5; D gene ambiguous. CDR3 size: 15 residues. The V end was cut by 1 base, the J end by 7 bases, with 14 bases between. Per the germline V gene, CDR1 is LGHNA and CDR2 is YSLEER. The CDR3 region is CASSQGLGEYQPQHF. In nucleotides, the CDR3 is TGCGCCAGCAGCCAAGGTCTCGGTGAGTACCAGCCCCAGCATTTT.

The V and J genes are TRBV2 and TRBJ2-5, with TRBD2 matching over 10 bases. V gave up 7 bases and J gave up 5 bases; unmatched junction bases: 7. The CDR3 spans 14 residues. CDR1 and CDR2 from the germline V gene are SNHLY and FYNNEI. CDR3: CASKPSGGWETQYF. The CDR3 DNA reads TGTGCCAGCAAACCTAGCGGGGGTTGGGAGACCCAGTACTTC.

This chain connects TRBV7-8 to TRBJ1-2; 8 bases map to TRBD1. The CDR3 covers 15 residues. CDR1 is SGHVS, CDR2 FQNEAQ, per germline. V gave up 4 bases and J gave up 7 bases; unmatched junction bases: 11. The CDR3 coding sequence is TGTGCCAGCAGCTCGGGACAGGAGGCTCTAGGTGGCTACACCTTC. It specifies CASSSGQEALGGYTF.

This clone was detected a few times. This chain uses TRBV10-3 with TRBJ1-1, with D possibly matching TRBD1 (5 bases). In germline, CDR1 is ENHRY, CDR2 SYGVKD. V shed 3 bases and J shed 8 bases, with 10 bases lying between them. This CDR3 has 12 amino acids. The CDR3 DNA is TGTGCCATCAGTGACTGGGGCTGGGAAGCTTTCTTT. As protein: CAISDWGWEAFF.

The CDR3 protein is CASSLPGEQFF. The CDR3 DNA reads TGCGCCAGCAGCCTGCCCGGTGAGCAGTTCTTC. The J gene is TRBJ2-1, the V gene TRBV5-1; D uncertain. The CDR3 runs to 11 residues. Germline V lookup: CDR1 SGHRS, CDR2 YFSETQ. The germline V and J ends were trimmed by 4 bases and 9 bases, with 8 bases remaining between them.

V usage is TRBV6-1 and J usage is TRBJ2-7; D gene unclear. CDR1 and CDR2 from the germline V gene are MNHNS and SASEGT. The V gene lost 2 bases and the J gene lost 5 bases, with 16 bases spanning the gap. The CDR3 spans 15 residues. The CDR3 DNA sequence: TGTGCCAGCAGTGAAAACCAAGCAGGCAGTAACGAGCAGTACTTC. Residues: CASSENQAGSNEQYF.